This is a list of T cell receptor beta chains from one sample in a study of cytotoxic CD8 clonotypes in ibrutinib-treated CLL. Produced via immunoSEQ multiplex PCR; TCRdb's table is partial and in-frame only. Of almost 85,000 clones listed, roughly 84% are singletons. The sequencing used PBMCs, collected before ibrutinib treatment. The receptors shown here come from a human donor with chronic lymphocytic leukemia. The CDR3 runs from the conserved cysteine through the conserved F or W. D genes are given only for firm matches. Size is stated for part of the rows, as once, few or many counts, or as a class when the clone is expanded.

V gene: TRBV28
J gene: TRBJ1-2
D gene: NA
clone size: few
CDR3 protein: CASSPYRDSQGYTF
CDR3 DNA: TGTGCCAGCAGCCCCTACAGGGATAGTCAGGGCTACACCTTC

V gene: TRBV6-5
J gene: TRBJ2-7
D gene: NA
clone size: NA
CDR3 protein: CASMETNTYEQYF
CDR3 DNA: TGTGCCAGCATGGAGACAAATACCTACGAGCAGTACTTC

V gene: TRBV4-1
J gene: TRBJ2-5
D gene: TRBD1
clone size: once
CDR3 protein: CASSTLGDRGGETQYF
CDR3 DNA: TGCGCCAGCAGCACTTTGGGGGACAGGGGTGGGGAGACCCAGTACTTC

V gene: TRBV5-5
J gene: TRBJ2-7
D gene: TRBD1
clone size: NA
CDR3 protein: CASSLEPGGSGEQYF
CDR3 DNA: TGTGCCAGCAGCTTGGAGCCAGGGGGCAGCGGCGAGCAGTACTTC

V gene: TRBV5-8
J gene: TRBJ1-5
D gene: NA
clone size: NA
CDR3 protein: CASSLIGGPALDQPQHF
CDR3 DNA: TGTGCCAGCAGCTTGATCGGTGGCCCTGCCTTGGATCAGCCCCAGCATTTT

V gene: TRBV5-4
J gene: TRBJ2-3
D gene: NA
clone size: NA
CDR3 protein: CASSWGHLRTDTQYF
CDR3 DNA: TGTGCCAGCAGCTGGGGACACCTCCGCACAGATACGCAGTATTTT

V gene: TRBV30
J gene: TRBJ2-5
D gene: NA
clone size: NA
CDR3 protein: CAWDKVVQETQYF
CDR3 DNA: TGTGCCTGGGATAAGGTGGTACAGGAGACCCAGTACTTC

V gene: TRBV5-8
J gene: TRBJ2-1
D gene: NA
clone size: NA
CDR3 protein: CASSYEGGANEQFF
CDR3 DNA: TGTGCCAGCAGCTATGAGGGGGGGGCCAATGAGCAGTTCTTC

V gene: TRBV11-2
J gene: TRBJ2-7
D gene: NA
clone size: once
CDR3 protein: CASSLERQFYEQYF
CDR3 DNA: TGTGCCAGCAGCTTAGAGCGGCAGTTCTACGAGCAGTACTTC

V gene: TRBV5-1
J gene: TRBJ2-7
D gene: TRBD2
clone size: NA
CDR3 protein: CASSLRASGSHEQYF
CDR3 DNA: TGCGCCAGCAGCTTGCGAGCTAGCGGGAGCCACGAGCAGTACTTC

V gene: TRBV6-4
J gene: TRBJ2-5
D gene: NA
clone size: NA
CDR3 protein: CASSRQLQETQYF
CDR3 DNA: TGTGCCAGCAGTCGACAGCTTCAAGAGACCCAGTACTTC

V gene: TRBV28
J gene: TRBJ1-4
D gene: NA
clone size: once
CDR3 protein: CASRQLQGTEEKLFF
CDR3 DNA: TGTGCCAGCAGACAACTACAGGGTACAGAGGAAAAACTGTTTTTT

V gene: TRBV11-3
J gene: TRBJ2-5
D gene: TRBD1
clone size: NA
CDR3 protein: CASSSGPGQGRETQYF
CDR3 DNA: TGTGCCAGCAGCTCGGGCCCGGGACAGGGGAGAGAGACCCAGTACTTC

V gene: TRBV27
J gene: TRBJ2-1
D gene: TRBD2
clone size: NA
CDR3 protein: CASSFGLADEQFF
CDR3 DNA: TGTGCCAGCAGTTTTGGTCTAGCGGATGAGCAGTTCTTC

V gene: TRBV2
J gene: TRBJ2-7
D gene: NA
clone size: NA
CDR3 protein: CATRIGVYEQYF
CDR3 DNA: TGTGCCACCCGAATAGGGGTTTACGAGCAGTACTTC

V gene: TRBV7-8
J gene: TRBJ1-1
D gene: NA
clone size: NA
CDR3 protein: CASSPLTRGAFF
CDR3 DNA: TGTGCCAGCAGCCCTTTAACAAGGGGAGCTTTCTTT

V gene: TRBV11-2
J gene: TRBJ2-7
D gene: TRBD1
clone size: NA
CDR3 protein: CASSLGDRGRNYEQYF
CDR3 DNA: TGTGCCAGCAGCTTAGGCGACAGGGGACGAAACTACGAGCAGTACTTC

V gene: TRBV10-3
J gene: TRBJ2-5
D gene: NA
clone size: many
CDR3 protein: CATTQGETQYF
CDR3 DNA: TGTGCCACAACTCAAGGGGAGACCCAGTACTTC

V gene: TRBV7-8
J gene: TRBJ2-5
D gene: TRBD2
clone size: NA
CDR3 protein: CASSLVSGAGGPETQYF
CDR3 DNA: TGTGCCAGCAGCTTAGTTTCTGGAGCGGGAGGGCCAGAGACCCAGTACTTC

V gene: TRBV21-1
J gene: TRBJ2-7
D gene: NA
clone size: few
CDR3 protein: CASSKRLNRPISYEQYF
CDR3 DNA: TGTGCCAGCAGCAAAAGATTGAACAGGCCGATATCCTACGAGCAGTACTTC

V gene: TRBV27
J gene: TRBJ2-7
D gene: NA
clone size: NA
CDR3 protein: CASSESIPRGYEQYF
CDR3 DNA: TGTGCCAGCAGTGAAAGTATCCCCCGCGGCTACGAGCAGTACTTC

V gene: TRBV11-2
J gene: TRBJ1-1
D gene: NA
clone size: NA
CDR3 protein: CASSLVGVTEAFF
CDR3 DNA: TGTGCCAGCAGCTTAGTAGGGGTGACTGAAGCTTTCTTT

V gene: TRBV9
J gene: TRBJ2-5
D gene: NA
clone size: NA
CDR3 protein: CASSVDSWGTETQYF
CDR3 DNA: TGTGCCAGCAGCGTAGACTCTTGGGGGACAGAGACCCAGTACTTC

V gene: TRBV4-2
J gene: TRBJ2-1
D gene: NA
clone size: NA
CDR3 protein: CASSQDISTDRGQFF
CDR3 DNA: TGTGCCAGCAGCCAAGATATTTCGACGGACCGCGGGCAGTTCTTC

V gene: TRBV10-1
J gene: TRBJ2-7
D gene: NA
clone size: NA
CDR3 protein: CASSETGTYEQYF
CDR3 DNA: TGCGCCAGCAGTGAGACAGGGACCTACGAGCAGTACTTC

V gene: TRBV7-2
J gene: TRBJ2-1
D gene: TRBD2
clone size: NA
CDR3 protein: CASTSRRGLVHPEQFF
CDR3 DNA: TGTGCCAGCACCTCGCGTCGGGGACTAGTTCACCCCGAGCAGTTCTTC

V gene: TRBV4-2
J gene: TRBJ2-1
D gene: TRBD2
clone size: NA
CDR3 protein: CASSPLAGGYNEQFF
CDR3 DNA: TGTGCCAGCAGCCCCCTAGCGGGAGGGTACAATGAGCAGTTCTTC

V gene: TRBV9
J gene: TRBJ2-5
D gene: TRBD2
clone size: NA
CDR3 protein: CASSVEGGRQETQYF
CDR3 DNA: TGTGCCAGCAGCGTAGAGGGCGGGAGGCAAGAGACCCAGTACTTC

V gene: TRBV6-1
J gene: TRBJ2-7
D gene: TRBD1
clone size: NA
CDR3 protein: CASNPGQGGYEQYF
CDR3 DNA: TGTGCCAGCAACCCGGGACAGGGTGGGTACGAGCAGTACTTC

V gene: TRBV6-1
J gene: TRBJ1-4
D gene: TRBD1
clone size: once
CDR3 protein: CASTGLGTENEKLFF
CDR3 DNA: TGTGCCAGTACCGGATTGGGGACAGAAAATGAAAAACTGTTTTTT

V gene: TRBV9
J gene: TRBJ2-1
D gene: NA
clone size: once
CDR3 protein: CASSAPRDQAQRNEQFF
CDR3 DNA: TGTGCCAGCAGCGCTCCCCGAGACCAGGCTCAACGGAATGAGCAGTTCTTC

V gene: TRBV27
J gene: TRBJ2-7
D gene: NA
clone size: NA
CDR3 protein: CASSLAPGVYEQYF
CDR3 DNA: TGTGCCAGCAGTTTGGCACCAGGGGTGTACGAGCAGTACTTC

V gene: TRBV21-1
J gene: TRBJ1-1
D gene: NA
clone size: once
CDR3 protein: CAKYRGLDTVTVTEAFF
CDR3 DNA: TGTGCCAAATACAGGGGGCTGGATACCGTCACCGTTACTGAAGCTTTCTTT

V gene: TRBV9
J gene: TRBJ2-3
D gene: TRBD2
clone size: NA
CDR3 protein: CASSEKGLAGLLEASTDTQYF
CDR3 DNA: TGTGCCAGCAGCGAAAAGGGACTAGCGGGACTATTGGAGGCTAGCACAGATACGCAGTATTTT

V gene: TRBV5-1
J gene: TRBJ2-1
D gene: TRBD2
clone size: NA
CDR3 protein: CASSLEVLAGVAEQFF
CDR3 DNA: TGCGCCAGCAGCTTGGAGGTACTAGCGGGAGTAGCTGAGCAGTTCTTC

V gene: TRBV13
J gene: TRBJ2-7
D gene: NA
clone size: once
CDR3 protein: CASSLAGGPGSYEQYF
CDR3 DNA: TGTGCCAGCAGCTTAGCCGGGGGGCCAGGGTCGTACGAGCAGTACTTC

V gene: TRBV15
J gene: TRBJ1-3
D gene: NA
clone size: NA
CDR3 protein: CATSRDLAPTDSGNTIYF
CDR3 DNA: TGTGCCACCAGCAGAGATTTGGCGCCTACCGACTCTGGAAACACCATATATTTT

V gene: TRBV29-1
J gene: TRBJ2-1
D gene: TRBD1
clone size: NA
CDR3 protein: CSVEGDRTNEQFF
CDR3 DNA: TGCAGCGTTGAAGGGGACAGGACTAATGAGCAGTTCTTC

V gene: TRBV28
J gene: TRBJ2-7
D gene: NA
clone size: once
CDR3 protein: CASSPGTGSINYEQYF
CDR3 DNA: TGTGCCAGCAGTCCCGGAACAGGGTCTATTAACTACGAGCAGTACTTC

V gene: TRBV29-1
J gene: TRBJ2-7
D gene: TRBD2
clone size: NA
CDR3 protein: CSVEFLTLAGIYEQYF
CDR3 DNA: TGCAGCGTTGAATTTCTGACGCTAGCGGGAATTTACGAGCAGTACTTC